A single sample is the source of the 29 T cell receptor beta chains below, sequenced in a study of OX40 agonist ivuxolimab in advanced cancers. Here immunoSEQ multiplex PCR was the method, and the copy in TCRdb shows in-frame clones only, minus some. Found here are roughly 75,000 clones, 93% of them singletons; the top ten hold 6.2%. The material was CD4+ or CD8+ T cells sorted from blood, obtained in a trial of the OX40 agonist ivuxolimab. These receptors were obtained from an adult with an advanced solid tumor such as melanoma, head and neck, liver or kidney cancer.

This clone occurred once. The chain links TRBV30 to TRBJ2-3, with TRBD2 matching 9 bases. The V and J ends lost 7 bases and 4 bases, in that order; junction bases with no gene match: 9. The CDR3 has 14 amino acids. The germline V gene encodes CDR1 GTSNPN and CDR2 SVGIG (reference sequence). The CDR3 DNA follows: TGTGCCTCTTGCGGCGGGAGGGCGGCAGATACGCAGTATTTT. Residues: CASCGGRAADTQYF. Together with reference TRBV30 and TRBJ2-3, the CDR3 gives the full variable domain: SQTIHQWPATLVQPVGSPLSLECTVEGTSNPNLYWYRQAAGRGLQLLFYSVGIGQISSEVPQNLSASRPQDRQFILSSKKLLLSDSGFYLCASCGGRAADTQYFGPGTRLTVL.

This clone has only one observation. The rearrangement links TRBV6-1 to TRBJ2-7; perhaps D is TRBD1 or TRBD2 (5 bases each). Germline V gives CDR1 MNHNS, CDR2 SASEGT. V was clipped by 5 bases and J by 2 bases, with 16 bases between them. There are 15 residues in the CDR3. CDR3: CASSRPGRNPYEQYF. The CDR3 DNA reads TGTGCCAGCAGTCGCCCGGGACGGAATCCCTACGAGCAGTACTTC.

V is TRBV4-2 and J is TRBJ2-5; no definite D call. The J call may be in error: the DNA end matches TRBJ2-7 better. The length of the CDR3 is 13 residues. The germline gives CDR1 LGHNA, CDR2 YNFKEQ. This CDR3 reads CASSQAPSYEQYF. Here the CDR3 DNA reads TGTGCCAGCAGCCAAGCCCCTTCCTACGAGCAGTACTTC.

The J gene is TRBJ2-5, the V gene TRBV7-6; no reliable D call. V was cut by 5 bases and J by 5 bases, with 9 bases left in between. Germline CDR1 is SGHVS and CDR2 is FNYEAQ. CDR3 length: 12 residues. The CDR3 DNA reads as TGTGCCAGCAGCCCAGACGGGGAGACCCAGTACTTC. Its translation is CASSPDGETQYF.

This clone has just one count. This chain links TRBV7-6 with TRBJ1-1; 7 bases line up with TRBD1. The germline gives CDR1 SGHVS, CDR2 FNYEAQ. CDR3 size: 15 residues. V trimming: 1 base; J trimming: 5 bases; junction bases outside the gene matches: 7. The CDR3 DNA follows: TGTGCCAGCAGCTTAGGGTCAGGGGGGAGGACTGAAGCTTTCTTT. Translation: CASSLGSGGRTEAFF.

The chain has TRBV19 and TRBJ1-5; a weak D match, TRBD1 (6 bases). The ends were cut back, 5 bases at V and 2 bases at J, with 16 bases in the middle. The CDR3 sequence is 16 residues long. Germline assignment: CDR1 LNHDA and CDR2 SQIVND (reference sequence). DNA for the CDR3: TGTGCCAGTAGTTGGTATCTGGGACACGGCAATCAGCCCCAGCATTTT. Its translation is CASSWYLGHGNQPQHF.

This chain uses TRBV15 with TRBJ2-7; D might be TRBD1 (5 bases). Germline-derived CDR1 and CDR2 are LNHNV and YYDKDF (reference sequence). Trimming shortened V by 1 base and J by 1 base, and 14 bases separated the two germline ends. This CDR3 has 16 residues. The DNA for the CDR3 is TGTGCCACCAGCAGAGGGGGCAGGGTGAGGTCCTACGAGCAGTACTTC. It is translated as CATSRGGRVRSYEQYF.

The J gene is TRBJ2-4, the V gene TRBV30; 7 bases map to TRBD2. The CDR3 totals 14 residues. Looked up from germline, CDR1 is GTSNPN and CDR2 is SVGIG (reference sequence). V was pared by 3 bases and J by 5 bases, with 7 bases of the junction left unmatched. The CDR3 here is CAWSAGRGENIQYF. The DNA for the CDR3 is TGTGCCTGGAGCGCCGGCCGGGGGGAAAACATTCAGTACTTC.

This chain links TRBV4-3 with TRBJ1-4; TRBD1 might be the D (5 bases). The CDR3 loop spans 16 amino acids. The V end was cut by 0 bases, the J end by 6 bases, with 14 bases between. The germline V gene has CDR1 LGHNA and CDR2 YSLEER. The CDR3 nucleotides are TGCGCCAGCAGCCAAGATAATCGTGGGGCGGATGAAAAACTGTTTTTT. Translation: CASSQDNRGADEKLFF.

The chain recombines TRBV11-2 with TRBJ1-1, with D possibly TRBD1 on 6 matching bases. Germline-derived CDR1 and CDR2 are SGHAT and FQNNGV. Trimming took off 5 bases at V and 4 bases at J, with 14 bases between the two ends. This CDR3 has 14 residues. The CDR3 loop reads CASSTGARGTEAFF. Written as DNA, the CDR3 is TGTGCCAGCAGCACGGGGGCCAGGGGCACTGAAGCTTTCTTT.

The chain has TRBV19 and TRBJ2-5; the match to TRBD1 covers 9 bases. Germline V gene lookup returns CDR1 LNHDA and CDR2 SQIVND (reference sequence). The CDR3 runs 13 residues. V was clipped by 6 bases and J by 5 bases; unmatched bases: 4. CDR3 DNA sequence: TGTGCCAGTAGCCTTACAGGGGGCGAGACCCAGTACTTC. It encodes CASSLTGGETQYF.

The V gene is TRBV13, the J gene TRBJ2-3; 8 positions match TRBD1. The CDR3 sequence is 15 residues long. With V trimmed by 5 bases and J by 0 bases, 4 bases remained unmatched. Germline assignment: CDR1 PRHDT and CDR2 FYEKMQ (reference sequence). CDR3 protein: CASSNRGASTDTQYF. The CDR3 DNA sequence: TGTGCCAGCAGCAACAGGGGGGCGAGCACAGATACGCAGTATTTT.

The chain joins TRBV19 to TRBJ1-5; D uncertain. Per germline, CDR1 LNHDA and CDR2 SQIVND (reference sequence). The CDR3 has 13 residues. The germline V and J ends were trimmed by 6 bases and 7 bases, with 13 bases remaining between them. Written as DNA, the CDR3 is TGTGCCAGTAGCACCAGTCGGTCCCAGCCCCAGCATTTT. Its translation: CASSTSRSQPQHF.

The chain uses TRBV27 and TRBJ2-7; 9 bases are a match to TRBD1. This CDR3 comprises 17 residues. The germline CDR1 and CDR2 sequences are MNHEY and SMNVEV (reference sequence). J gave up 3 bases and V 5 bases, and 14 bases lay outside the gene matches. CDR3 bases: TGTGCCAGCAGTCCCATACTCTCGGGACAGGGTTACTACGAGCAGTACTTC. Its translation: CASSPILSGQGYYEQYF.

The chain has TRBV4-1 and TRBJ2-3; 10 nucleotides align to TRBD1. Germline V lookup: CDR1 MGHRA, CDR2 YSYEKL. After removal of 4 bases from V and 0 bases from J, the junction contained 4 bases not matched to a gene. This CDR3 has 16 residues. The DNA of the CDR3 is TGCGCCAGCAGCCTCCGACAGGGGGCTAGCACAGATACGCAGTATTTT. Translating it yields CASSLRQGASTDTQYF.

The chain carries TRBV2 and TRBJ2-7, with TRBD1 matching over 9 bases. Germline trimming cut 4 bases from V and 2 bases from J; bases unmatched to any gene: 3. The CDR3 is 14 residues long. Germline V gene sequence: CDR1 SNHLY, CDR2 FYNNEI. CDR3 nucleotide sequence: TGTGCCAGCAGTGGCCGGGACAGGGCCTACGAGCAGTACTTC. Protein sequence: CASSGRDRAYEQYF.

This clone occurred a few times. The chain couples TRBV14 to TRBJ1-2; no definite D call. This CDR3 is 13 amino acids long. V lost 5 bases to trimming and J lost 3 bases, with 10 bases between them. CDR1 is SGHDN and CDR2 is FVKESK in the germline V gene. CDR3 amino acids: CASSDGLDYGYTF. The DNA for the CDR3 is TGTGCCAGCAGCGATGGCTTAGACTATGGCTACACCTTC.

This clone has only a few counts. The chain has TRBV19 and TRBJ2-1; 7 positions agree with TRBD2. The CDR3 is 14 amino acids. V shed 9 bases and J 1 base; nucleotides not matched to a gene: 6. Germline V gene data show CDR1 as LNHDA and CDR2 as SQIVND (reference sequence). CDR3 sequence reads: CASSMGGSYNEQFF. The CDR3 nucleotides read TGTGCCAGCTCAATGGGAGGGTCCTACAATGAGCAGTTCTTC. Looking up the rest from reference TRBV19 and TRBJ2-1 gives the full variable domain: DGGITQSPKYLFRKEGQNVTLSCEQNLNHDAMYWYRQDPGQGLRLIYYSQIVNDFQKGDIAEGYSVSREKKESFPLTVTSAQKNPTAFYLCASSMGGSYNEQFFGPGTRLTVL.

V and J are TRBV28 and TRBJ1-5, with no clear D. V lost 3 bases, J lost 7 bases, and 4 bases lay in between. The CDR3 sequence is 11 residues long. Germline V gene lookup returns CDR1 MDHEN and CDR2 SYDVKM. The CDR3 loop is CASSFSQPQHF. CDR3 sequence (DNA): TGTGCCAGCAGTTTCAGCCAGCCCCAGCATTTT.

Written as DNA, the CDR3 is TGCGCCAGCAGCCAAGCTATACTTCGACAGGGGGATCAGCCCCAGCATTTT. Translated, it gives CASSQAILRQGDQPQHF. This rearrangement joins TRBV4-1 to TRBJ1-5; 9 positions match TRBD1. The V and J ends lost 1 base and 5 bases, in that order; junction bases with no gene match: 9. CDR1 and CDR2 from the germline V gene are MGHRA and YSYEKL. There are 17 residues in the CDR3.

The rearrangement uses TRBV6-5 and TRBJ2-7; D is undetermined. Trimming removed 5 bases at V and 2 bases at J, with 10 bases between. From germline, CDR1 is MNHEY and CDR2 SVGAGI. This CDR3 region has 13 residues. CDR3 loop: CASSDLGPYEQYF. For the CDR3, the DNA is TGTGCCAGCAGTGACCTTGGTCCCTACGAGCAGTACTTC.

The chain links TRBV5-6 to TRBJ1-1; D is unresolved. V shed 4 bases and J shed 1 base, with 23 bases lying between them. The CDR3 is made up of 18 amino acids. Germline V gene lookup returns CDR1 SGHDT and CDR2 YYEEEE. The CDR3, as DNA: TGTGCCAGCAGCCGTTCCCTCCGCTTGACTCTCTCGAACACTGAAGCTTTCTTT. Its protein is CASSRSLRLTLSNTEAFF. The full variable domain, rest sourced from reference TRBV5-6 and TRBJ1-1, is DAGVTQSPTHLIKTRGQQVTLRCSPKSGHDTVSWYQQALGQGPQFIFQYYEEEERQRGNFPDRFSGHQFPNYSSELNVNALLLGDSALYLCASSRSLRLTLSNTEAFFGQGTRLTVV.

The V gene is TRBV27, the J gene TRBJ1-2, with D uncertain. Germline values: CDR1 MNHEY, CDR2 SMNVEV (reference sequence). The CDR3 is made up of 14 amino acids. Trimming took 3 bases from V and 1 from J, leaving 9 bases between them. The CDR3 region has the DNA TGTGCCAGCAGTTTCCAGCCAGATAACTATGGCTACACCTTC. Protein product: CASSFQPDNYGYTF.

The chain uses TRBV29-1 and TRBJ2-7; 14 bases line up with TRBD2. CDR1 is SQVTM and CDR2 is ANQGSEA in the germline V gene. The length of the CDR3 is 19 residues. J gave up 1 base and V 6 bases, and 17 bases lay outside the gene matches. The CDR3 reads CSVAGGLAGVKGISYEQYF. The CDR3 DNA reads TGCAGCGTGGCCGGGGGACTAGCGGGAGTCAAAGGGATTTCCTACGAGCAGTACTTC.

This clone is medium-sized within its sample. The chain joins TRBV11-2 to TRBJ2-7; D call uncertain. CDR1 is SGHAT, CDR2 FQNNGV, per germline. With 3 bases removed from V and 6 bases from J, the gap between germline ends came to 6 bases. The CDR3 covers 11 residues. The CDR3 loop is CASSFRREQYF. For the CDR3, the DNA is TGTGCCAGCAGCTTCAGACGCGAGCAGTACTTC.

CDR3 residues: CASSRDRSNTGELFF. The CDR3 bases are TGTGCCAGCAGCCGGGACAGGTCGAACACCGGGGAGCTGTTTTTT. The V call is TRBV7-6, the J call TRBJ2-2, with 8 positions matching TRBD1. The CDR3 contains 15 residues. V was clipped by 5 bases and J by 0 bases; unmatched bases: 2. The germline V gene has CDR1 SGHVS and CDR2 FNYEAQ.

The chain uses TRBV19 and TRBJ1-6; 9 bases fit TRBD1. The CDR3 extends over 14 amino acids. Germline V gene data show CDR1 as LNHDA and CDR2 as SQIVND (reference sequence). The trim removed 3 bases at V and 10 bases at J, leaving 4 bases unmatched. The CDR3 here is CASSMGQGGSPLHF. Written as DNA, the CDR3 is TGTGCCAGTAGTATGGGACAGGGTGGCTCACCCCTCCACTTT.

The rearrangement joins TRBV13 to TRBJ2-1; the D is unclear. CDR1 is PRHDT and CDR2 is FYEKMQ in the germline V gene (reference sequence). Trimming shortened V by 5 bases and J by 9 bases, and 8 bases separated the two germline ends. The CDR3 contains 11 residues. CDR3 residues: CASSTAFEQFF. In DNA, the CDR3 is TGTGCCAGCAGCACCGCCTTTGAGCAGTTCTTC.

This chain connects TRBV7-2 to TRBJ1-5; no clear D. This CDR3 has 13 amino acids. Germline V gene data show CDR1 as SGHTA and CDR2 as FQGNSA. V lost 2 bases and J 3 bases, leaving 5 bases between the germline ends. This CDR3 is CASSLLSNQPQHF. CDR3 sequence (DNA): TGTGCCAGCAGCTTACTATCCAATCAGCCCCAGCATTTT. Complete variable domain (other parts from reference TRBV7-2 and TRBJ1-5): GAGVSQSPSNKVTEKGKDVELRCDPISGHTALYWYRQSLGQGLEFLIYFQGNSAPDKSGLPSDRFSAERTGGSVSTLTIQRTQQEDSAVYLCASSLLSNQPQHFGDGTRLSIL.